This TCR beta chain was captured in a study of T cells after yellow fever vaccination (dated by TCRdb to between 2018 and 2021). At the level of the whole study: The SMART-Seq v4 Ultra Low Input RNA kit was used to prepare libraries from fractions with low cell numbers. To follow T-cell clones before and after primary and booster YFV17D yellow fever vaccination, bulk TCR alpha and beta repertoires were sequenced over time. Blood samples were taken at several timepoints before and after primary and secondary immunization, and bulk PBMC replicates and cell subsets were isolated. Two healthy male donors made up the cohort, one aged 18 to 29 years and the other aged 30 to 40 years. Beyond this particular receptor, the publication reports: Because abundant contaminating clonotypes from the bulk population could be contained in FACS-sorted repertoires, computational filtering was required. Most clones expanded after primary vaccination (about 95% of CD4 and approximately 86% of CD8) were re-detected after the booster, suggesting that broad memory maintenance occurred. Compared with the primary T-cell response, the secondary T-cell response was faster but weaker, reaching its peak on day 5 rather than on day 15. Because only two donors were included in the study, the extent to which the findings can be generalized is limited. A small fraction of clonotypes appeared in both the CD4 and CD8 compartments, likely as a result of convergent recombination.

This specimen's treatment or condition label, per the study, means: live attenuated yellow fever vaccine strain. PBMCs were isolated from peripheral blood using a standard Ficoll-Paque protocol. Epitope-specific CD8 T cells were sorted with a dextramer loaded with the yellow fever NS4B epitope peptide, and anti-CD3 and anti-CD8 staining was applied. RNA was extracted with TriZol from bulk PBMCs, CD4 and CD8 fractions, and dextramer-positive and dextramer-negative fractions. CDR1 and CDR2 (KGHSH, LQKENI) derive from the germline V gene. V loses 4 bases, J loses 0 bases, and the germline ends lie 12 bases apart. The CDR3 numbers 15 residues from cysteine through phenylalanine. Kept here is only the CDR3 DNA, which spans 45 bases and is read in frame from base 1. Comment on this clonotype: No base-level quality is on record; no much larger clone is a single base apart.

TCR cDNA was made using 5'RACE template switching, a step that added a universal primer site and unique molecular identifiers. Priming of cDNA synthesis was performed from both the TCR alpha and TCR beta constant segments. Two PCR steps were used to amplify libraries, with sample barcodes and sequencing adapters being added in the second step. Sequencing of the libraries was done on either Illumina HiSeq 2500 (2x100 bp) or NovaSeq (2x150 bp). Turning to the authors' computational methods: MIGEC was used to demultiplex reads and collapse the reads into UMI consensus sequences, and MiXCR was used for V(D)J alignment. Clonotypes responding to the vaccine were identified with edgeR on replicate PBMC samples, with the criteria of FDR below 0.01 and a log2 fold change above 5 up to day 15. Each bulk clonotype received a CD4 or CD8 identity based on whether the sequenced CD4 or CD8 repertoire contained that clonotype at higher abundance. Clonotypes enriched at least 10-fold in dextramer-positive versus dextramer-negative fractions were classed as NS4B-specific, and CD4-biased clonotypes were left out. Through fastp at Q25 and MiXCR, TCRdb rebuilt clones from the public reads, retaining in-frame beta chains. Rows merge per CDR3 protein into single entries with the most common DNA and genes. TCRdb, not the original authors, processed these V and J calls. A total of around 53,000 distinct CDR3 sequences appear in this sample, 6% to 8.5% of them only once. Less than 25% of the sample rests with the top ten.

The sequence derives from a man between 18 and 29 years old who received the YFV17D yellow fever vaccine. Sample: CD8+ T cells not binding an NS4B(214-222) dextramer, sorted from PBMCs, taken approximately 40 days after the first yellow fever vaccination. The cell subset or site tag for this specimen amounts to: NS4B epitope dextramer-negative CD8 T cells. The V and J segments used are TRBV18 and TRBJ2-5; the D gene cannot be named for sure. The CDR3 reads as follows: CASSLIITNQETQYF. The DNA is as follows: TGTGCCAGCTCACTCATAATAACCAACCAAGAGACCCAGTACTTC.